The 8 T cell receptor gamma chains below all came from one sample that was sequenced in a study of Vδ1+ human thymocytes. Points from the study as a whole: In the thymus, TRG and TRD repertoires looked highly polyclonal with Gaussian CDR3 lengths.

Sequences come from RNA converted to cDNA by reverse transcription. CDR3 amplicons came from multiplex PCR with pooled V-gene forward and constant-region reverse primers. TCRdb redid the clone calls on the multiplex PCR reads with CATT. The profile shows about 36,000 gamma-chain clones, around 20% of them singletons. The antigens these receptors bind are not known. The sequenced sample consisted of Vdelta1+ gamma-delta thymocytes from the thymus. The subset here: FACS-sorted CD3+ TCRalphabeta- TCRVdelta1+ TCRVdelta2- thymocytes. These receptors all come from a girl under two years old who had congenital heart surgery.

This clone was found a few times. A much larger clone is a single base away; this may be a read error. The J gene is TRGJ1 or TRGJ2, the V gene TRGV2. Germline V CDR1 and CDR2: EGSNGY, YDSYNSKV. V lost 0 bases to trimming and J lost 9 bases; unmatched junction nucleotides: 8. This CDR3 region has 13 residues. CDR3 residues: CATWDGPDCKKLF. As DNA, the CDR3 is TGTGCCACCTGGGACGGGCCTGATTGTAAGAAACTCTTT.

Notes on this clone: Other DNA sequences within the sample encode an identical CDR3. This chain joins TRGV9 and TRGJ1 or TRGJ2. The CDR3 covers 12 residues. V shed 2 bases, J shed 7 bases, and the junction held 5 bases outside the gene matches. CDR1 is GITISATS and CDR2 is ISYDGTV in the germline V gene (reference sequence). The CDR3: CALWEGGYKKLF. In DNA, the CDR3 is TGTGCCTTGTGGGAGGGGGGGTATAAGAAACTCTTT.

This clone was recorded a few times. The rearrangement joins TRGV8 to TRGJ1 or TRGJ2. CDR3 length equals 12 residues. With V trimmed by 2 bases and J by 10 bases, 8 bases remained unmatched. The V gene's germline CDR1 is VENAVY and CDR2 YDSYNSRV. CDR3 in DNA: TGTGCCACCTGGGATACAGGGGGGAAGAAACTCTTT. This gives the protein CATWDTGGKKLF.

This sequence joins TRGV3 and TRGJ1 or TRGJ2. Unmatched junction bases numbered 8, after V lost 0 bases and J lost 6 bases. The CDR3 runs 14 residues. The germline CDR1 and CDR2 sequences are VTNTFY and YDVSTARD (reference sequence). Here the CDR3 DNA reads TGTGCCACCTGGGACAGGCCATGCGGTTATAAGAAACTCTTT. Amino acid sequence: CATWDRPCGYKKLF.

The chain carries TRGV2 and TRGJ1 or TRGJ2. After removal of 2 bases from V and 11 bases from J, the junction contained 6 bases not matched to a gene. The CDR3 loop spans 11 amino acids. Germline V gene data show CDR1 as EGSNGY and CDR2 as YDSYNSKV. CDR3 bases: TGTGCCACCTGGGACGCGGCGGAGAAACTCTTT. Translated: CATWDAAEKLF.

To note about this clone: A much larger clone lies a single base off, so this may be a read error. Other DNA sequences in the same sample also yield this CDR3. The rearrangement joins TRGV2 to TRGJ1 or TRGJ2. Germline V gene data show CDR1 as EGSNGY and CDR2 as YDSYNSKV. V gave up 0 bases and J gave up 7 bases; unmatched junction bases: 6. CDR3 size: 13 residues. In DNA, the CDR3 is TGTGCCACCTGGGACGGGCGGGAATATAAGAAACTCTTT. As protein: CATWDGREYKKLF.

In its sample, this clone was seen a few times. The chain has TRGV9 and TRGJ1 or TRGJ2. Germline CDR1 and CDR2: GITISATS and ISYDGTV (reference sequence). V dropped 2 bases and J dropped 2; count of bases not matched to a gene: 9. This CDR3 comprises 15 residues. In DNA form, the CDR3 reads TGTGCCTTGTGGGAGGGGCGATCTTATTATTATAAGAAACTCTTT. The encoded protein is CALWEGRSYYYKKLF.

Concerning this clone: This likely stems from a read error, as it lies one base from a far larger clone. The J gene is TRGJ1 or TRGJ2, the V gene TRGV2. Germline CDR1 reads EGSNGY; CDR2 reads YDSYNSKV. The CDR3 consists of 13 residues. The CDR3 protein is CATWDGNDYKKLF. The CDR3, as DNA: TGTGCCACCTGGGACGGGAATGATTATAAGAAACTCTTT.